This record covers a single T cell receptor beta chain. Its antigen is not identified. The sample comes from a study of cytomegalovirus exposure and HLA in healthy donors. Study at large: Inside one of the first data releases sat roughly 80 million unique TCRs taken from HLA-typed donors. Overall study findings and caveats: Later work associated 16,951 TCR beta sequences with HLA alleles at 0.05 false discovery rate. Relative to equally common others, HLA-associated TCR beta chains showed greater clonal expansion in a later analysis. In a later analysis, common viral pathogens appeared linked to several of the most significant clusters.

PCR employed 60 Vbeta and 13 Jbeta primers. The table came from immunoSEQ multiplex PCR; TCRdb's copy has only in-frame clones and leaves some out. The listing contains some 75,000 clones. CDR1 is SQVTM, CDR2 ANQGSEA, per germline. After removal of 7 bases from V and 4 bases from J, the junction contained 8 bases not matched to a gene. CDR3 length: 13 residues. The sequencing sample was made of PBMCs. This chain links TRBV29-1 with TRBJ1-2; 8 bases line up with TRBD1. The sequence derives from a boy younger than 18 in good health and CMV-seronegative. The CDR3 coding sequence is TGCAGCGCCGGACAGGGCGAGGCCTATGGCTACACCTTC. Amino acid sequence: CSAGQGEAYGYTF.